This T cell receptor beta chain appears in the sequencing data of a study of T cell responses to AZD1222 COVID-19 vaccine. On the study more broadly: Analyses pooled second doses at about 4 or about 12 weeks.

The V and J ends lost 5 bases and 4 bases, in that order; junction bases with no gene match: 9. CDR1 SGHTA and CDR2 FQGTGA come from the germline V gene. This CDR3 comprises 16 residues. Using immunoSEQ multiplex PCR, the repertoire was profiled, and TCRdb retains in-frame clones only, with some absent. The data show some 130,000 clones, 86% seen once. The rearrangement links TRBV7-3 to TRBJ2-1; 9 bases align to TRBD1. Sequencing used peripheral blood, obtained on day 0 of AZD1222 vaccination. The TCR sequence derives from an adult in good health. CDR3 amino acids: CASSTEPGQGYNEQFF. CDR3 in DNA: TGTGCCAGCAGCACCGAACCGGGACAGGGTTACAATGAGCAGTTCTTC.